This TCR beta chain was retrieved from a study of cytomegalovirus exposure and HLA in healthy donors (TCRdb year 2017). The study in broad terms: An earlier analysis of about 560 of the donors reported 250 to 350 Gb of sequence data and around 100 million unique TCR beta sequences obtained from around 190 million T cells. Every repertoire in the discovery cohort had been generated on one and the same sequencing platform. About 300 gigabases of sequencing data and approximately 84 million unique TCR sequences were included in an early release covering about 620 HLA-typed donors. Roughly 5 DR-DQ haplotypes were handled as single units for association and clustering, since linkage in the cohort was strong. An earlier analysis of several hundred of the donors applied high-throughput TCR beta sequencing to assess whether each TCR beta V gene segment acted as functional or pseudogenic. Across some 400 genotyped donors of the cohort, an average of approximately 220,000 unique TCR beta nucleotide sequences per donor were sequenced, and roughly a sixth of those sequences were non-productive. HLA typing included class I and class II loci at four-digit resolution. The study combined high-throughput TCR immunosequencing, statistical association of individual TCRs with disease status, and machine learning to predict cytomegalovirus infection status. Besides the first cohort of around 670 subjects, a separate validation cohort made up of 90 to 150 different subjects was used. Of the roughly 400 genotyped donors, 75% to 85% were placed in the genetic ancestry cluster associated with self-reported Caucasian donors. The study profiled the T cell repertoires of hundreds of subjects by immunosequencing and related them to cytomegalovirus serostatus. Typing coverage differed by locus: A, B, C, DRB1 and DQB1 were typed in roughly 620-630 donors, DQA1 in 500 to 550, DPA1 in nearly 610, and DPB1 in just under 490. Donor age, sex, ethnicity and CMV serostatus were collected together with the repertoire data. The study aimed to test whether signatures of past pathogen exposure could be identified by cataloging public T cell receptors. In a later genetic analysis, genome-wide SNP genotypes for about three fifths of the roughly 670 donors were used, and that subset was treated as a discovery cohort. Rather than using new phenotypic data, the later analysis identified candidate immune exposures from TCR beta sequences and from how often those sequences occurred across donors. A later analysis re-analyzed previously published TCR beta repertoires from 500 to 700 donors and added high-resolution HLA genotyping to study TCR occurrence patterns. Overall study outcomes, separate from this receptor: In the study, about 150 TCR beta chains were listed as associated with cytomegalovirus. Some IMGT-functional V segments, including TRBV6-2 and TRBV6-3, could not be told apart with the 87-base-pair reads, so those segments were excluded. When HLA alleles, especially DR and DQ, strongly co-occurred, attributing TCR associations to individual alleles was difficult. It was suggested by the authors that the approach could potentially be generalized to other disease states and immunological phenotypes. In a later analysis, TCR association rates were found to vary across HLA loci, with the most associated TCRs seen for DRB1 alleles and the fewest for HLA-C alleles. The classifier was reported to diagnose cytomegalovirus status with high specificity and sensitivity in both the original cohort and the validation cohort. Compared with the roughly 720-donor mean, donors in an Asian-associated ancestry cluster had fewer N-insertions in productive TCRs, according to a later genetic analysis. Compared with equally common non-associated chains, HLA-associated TCR beta chains in a later analysis were more clonally expanded and had lower generation probabilities. In a later analysis, some 18,000 TCR beta sequences were associated with specific HLA alleles at a false discovery rate of 0.05. A few of the identified cytomegalovirus-associated TCR beta chains were confirmed in vitro to be specific for cytomegalovirus antigens. In a later analysis, most CMV-associated TCR beta chains were found to appear HLA-restricted, with HLA associations seemingly driven largely by CMV exposure. In this cohort, only TCR beta chains were sequenced, and detectable features were limited by the absence of alpha or paired-chain data. HLA typing was unavailable for some donors at each locus, so association tests used only the typed subset. An earlier analysis of approximately 590 of the donors showed that most TCR beta V segments appeared in productive rearrangements either about 90% or about 30% of the time, which broadly matched IMGT annotations. A further reported finding was that TCR beta sequences accurately predicted the HLA-A and HLA-B alleles for most subjects in the first cohort. Presence/absence analyses assumed roughly uniform sequencing depth across donors, an assumption that may not hold. Correlated functional status among segregating V segments might be attributable to linkage disequilibrium, but an unknown experimental factor could not be ruled out. Most TCR sequences were seen in very few donors, while some public TCRs were found in many individuals. In a later analysis, several top co-occurrence clusters were reported to appear linked to parvovirus B19, influenza, CMV and Epstein-Barr virus. A cluster of highly shared sequence variants was judged likely to represent a technical artifact of the sequencing pipeline. A later genetic analysis associated a missense DCLRE1C variant with V-gene and J-gene trimming of TCR beta chains, and an independent cohort replicated the association. Roughly 15 rarely observed V segments, including chromosome 9 orphons, were excluded from the earlier analysis of a few hundred of the donors because counts were too low. For the cohort, immune exposure information was limited to CMV serostatus.

Spanning cysteine to phenylalanine, the CDR3 consists of 14 amino acids. Just CDR3 DNA is preserved here, 42 bases in frame from base 1. Based on the germline V gene, the CDR1 and CDR2 sequences are SGHTA and FQGNSA. The library was built by means of the immunoSEQ multiplex PCR assay. For the multiplex PCR, a mixture combining 60 forward primers for TCR Vbeta segments and 13 reverse primers for TCR Jbeta segments was used. Amplification of the CDR3 region of rearranged TCR beta genes was performed with a multiplex PCR assay on genomic DNA. Amplified TCR beta libraries were sequenced as 87-base-pair reads on the Illumina HiSeq System. The source study handled its data this way. In a later analysis, 80 million or so unique TCR beta chains were counted across the roughly 610 repertoires, and roughly 10 million of these chains were shared by at least two donors. To remove PCR and sequencing errors, raw reads were error-corrected and collapsed into unique sequences using a nearest-neighbor algorithm that merged closely related sequences. Alignment of CDR3 sequences to IMGT reference sequences was used to assign V, D and J gene segments. For a sequence to be retained, at least a six-nucleotide match to both a V gene segment and a J gene segment was required. A rearrangement was called productive if the CDR3 had no stop codons and remained in frame with V and J, and every other rearrangement was called non-productive. Following IMGT convention, CDR3 was defined as the stretch from the second conserved V-encoded cysteine up to the conserved J-encoded phenylalanine. The earlier analysis of approximately 590 of the donors excluded any sequence lacking an unambiguous match to a single V gene segment. An earlier analysis of several hundred of the donors called V segments functional above 56.7% productive rearrangements and segregating when the between-donor standard deviation exceeded 5%. A statistical classification framework was built to diagnose cytomegalovirus status from the catalog of TCR beta chain sequences. In a later analysis, TCR nucleotide sequences were compared against IMGT/GENE-DB human TR gene sequences so that V and J genes could be assigned. The TCRdist pipeline was used in a later analysis to assign CDR3 sequences and most-parsimonious VDJ recombination scenarios. In a later analysis, each TCR beta chain was defined by its CDR3 amino acid sequence together with its V-gene family, and reads lacking a unique V-gene family were excluded. In a later analysis, 450 to 600 highly shared, low-generation-probability nucleotide sequences were removed to address suspected cross-contamination and a sequencing artifact. For each public chain, a later analysis derived a clonal expansion index from normalized ranks of inferred template counts within each repertoire. A later analysis computed generation probabilities with a VDJ recombination model fitted to out-of-frame rearrangements, and checked the results against IGoR. A later analysis scored TCR-TCR, TCR-HLA and TCR-CMV co-occurrence with hypergeometric tests, applying a repertoire-size bias correction to TCR pairs. False discovery rates were estimated in a later analysis by permuting HLA or CMV assignments 20 times. In a later analysis, co-occurring TCRs were grouped using DBSCAN, with TCRdist sequence similarity added in when clustering inside HLA-allele-positive subsets. For co-occurrence clustering, repertoires with fewer than 30,000 or more than 120,000 public chains were excluded, along with five repertoires with anomalous nucleotide sharing. What TCRdb holds here is the immuneACCESS table cut down to in-frame rearrangements. Part of the clones is not present; checked against another copy, under half of the missing clones reflect an unresolved V gene, and the others are unexplained. That table furnishes V, J and clone size, whereas the DNA furnished D and trimming. The sample yields roughly 100,000 clones; approximately 75% were counted once. Jointly, the top ten make up about 1.9% of the sample.

The cohort comprised around 690 healthy bone marrow donors. At the time of sampling, all cohort members were nominally healthy, though unrecorded immune exposures were likely present. The donor tested CMV seronegative, placing the donor among the approximately 400 seronegative members of the cohort. Every donor gave a peripheral blood sample, and the peripheral blood mononuclear cells from that sample were used for TCR beta sequencing. The Qiagen DNeasy Blood Extraction Kit was used to extract genomic DNA from the blood cell samples. To note about this clone: Which antigen it targets is not known. No much larger clone is present one base from it, and per-base qualities are unavailable.

The chain uses TRBV7-2 and TRBJ2-5, and the D gene may be TRBD1, 5 bases matching. Judging by the DNA end, TRBJ2-7 fits better; the J call may be wrong. Sequencing was carried out using PBMCs. The TCR comes from a woman between 40 and 50 years old in good health and CMV-seronegative. At the DNA level, the sequence is TGTGCCAGCAGCTTAGACAGGAGTACCTACGAGCAGTACTTC. Its translation is CASSLDRSTYEQYF.